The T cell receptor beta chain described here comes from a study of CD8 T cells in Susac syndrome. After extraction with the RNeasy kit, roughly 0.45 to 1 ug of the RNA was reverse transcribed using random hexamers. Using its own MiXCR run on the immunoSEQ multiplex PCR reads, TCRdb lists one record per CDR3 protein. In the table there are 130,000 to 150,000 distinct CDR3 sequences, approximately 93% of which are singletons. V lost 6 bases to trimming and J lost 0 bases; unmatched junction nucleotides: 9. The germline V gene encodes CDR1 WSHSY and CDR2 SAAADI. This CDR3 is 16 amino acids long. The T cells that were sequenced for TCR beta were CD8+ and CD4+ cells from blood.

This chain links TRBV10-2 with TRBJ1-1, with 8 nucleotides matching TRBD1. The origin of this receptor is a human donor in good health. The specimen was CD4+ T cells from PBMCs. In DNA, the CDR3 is TGCGCCAGCAGGGGGACAGGTCTTGGAATGAACACTGAAGCTTTCTTT. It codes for CASRGTGLGMNTEAFF.